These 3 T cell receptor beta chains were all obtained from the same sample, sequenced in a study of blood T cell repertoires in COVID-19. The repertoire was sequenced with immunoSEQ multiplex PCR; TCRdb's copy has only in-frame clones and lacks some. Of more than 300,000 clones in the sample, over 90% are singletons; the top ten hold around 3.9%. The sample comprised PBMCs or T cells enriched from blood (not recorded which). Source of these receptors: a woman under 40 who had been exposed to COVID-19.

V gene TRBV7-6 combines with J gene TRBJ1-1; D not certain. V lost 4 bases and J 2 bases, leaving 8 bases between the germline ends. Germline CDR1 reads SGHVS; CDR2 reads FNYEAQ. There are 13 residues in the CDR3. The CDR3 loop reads CASSSRSNTEAFF. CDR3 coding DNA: TGTGCCAGCAGCTCGCGGTCAAACACTGAAGCTTTCTTT.

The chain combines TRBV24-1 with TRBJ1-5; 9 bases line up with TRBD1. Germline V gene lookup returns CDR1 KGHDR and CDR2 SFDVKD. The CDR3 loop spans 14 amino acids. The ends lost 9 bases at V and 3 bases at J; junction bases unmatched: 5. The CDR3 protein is CATSGTGINQPQHF. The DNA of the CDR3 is TGTGCCACCTCCGGGACAGGGATCAATCAGCCCCAGCATTTT.

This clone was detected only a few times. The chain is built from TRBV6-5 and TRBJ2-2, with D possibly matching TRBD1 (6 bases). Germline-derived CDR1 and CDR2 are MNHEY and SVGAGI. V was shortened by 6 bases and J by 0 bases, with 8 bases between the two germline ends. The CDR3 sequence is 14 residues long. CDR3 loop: CASRDSPNTGELFF. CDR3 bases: TGTGCCAGCAGGGACAGCCCGAACACCGGGGAGCTGTTTTTT.